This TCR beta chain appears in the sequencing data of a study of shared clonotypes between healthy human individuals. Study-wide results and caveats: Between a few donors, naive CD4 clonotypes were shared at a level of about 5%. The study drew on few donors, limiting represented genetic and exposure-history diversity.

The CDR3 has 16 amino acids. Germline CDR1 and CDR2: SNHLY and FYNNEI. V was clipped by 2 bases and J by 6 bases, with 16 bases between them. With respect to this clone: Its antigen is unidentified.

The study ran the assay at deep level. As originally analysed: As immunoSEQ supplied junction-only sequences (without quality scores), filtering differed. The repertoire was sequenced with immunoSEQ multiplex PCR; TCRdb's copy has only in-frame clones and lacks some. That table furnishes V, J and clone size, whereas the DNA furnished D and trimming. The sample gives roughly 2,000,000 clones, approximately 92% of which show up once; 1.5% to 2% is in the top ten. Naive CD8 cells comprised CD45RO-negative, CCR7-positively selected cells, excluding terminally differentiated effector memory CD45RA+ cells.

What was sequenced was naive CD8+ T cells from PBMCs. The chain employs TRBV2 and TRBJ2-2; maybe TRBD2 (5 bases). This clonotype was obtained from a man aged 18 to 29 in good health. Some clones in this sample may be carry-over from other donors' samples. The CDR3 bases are TGTGCCAGCAGTGAATTAGTCGGGGAAGGACCCGGGGAGCTGTTTTTT. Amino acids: CASSELVGEGPGELFF.